The 5 T cell receptor beta chains listed next were all sequenced from one sample in a study of beta chain features in type 1 diabetes. Expressed TCRB transcripts were sequenced, since all the RNA that had been isolated was reverse transcribed. The table came from immunoSEQ multiplex PCR; TCRdb's copy has only in-frame clones and leaves some out. Of roughly 330,000 clones listed, roughly 9.6% are singletons. The sequencing sample was made of naive CD4+ T cells from blood. The receptor source for this set is a young woman in good health.

There are a few counts of this clone. The CDR3 DNA follows: TGTGCCAGCAGCTTCTTCCTTGGGACTAGCGGGAGTTCCTACAATGAGCAGTTCTTC. Its translation: CASSFFLGTSGSSYNEQFF. This chain links TRBV7-8 with TRBJ2-1; 14 nucleotides agree with TRBD2. The V gene end was trimmed by 3 bases and the J gene end by 1 base; junction bases not matched to a gene: 8. The CDR3 totals 19 residues. The V gene's germline CDR1 is SGHVS and CDR2 FQNEAQ.

This clone showed up many times. The rearrangement joins TRBV7-9 to TRBJ2-3; D gene uncertain. The CDR3 covers 15 residues. CDR1 is SEHNR and CDR2 is FQNEAQ in the germline V gene (reference sequence). Trimming pared 5 bases from V and 5 bases from J, leaving 17 bases between. The CDR3 bases are TGTGCCAGCAGCGTCGAAGGTGGTGCGGTAGATACGCAGTATTTT. Translated: CASSVEGGAVDTQYF.

This clone turned up a few times. The chain couples TRBV4-3 to TRBJ1-1; no definite D call. The germline V gene has CDR1 LGHNA and CDR2 YSLEER. V lost 1 base to trimming and J lost 0 bases, with 12 bases between them. CDR3 length: 16 residues. The CDR3 coding sequence is TGCGCCAGCAGCCAAGCCCGGGGATCTATGAACACTGAAGCTTTCTTT. This gives the protein CASSQARGSMNTEAFF.

The chain carries TRBV7-2 and TRBJ1-1; tentative D call: TRBD1 (6 bases). The CDR3 totals 15 residues. V was shortened by 0 bases and J by 4 bases, with 12 bases between the two germline ends. Germline CDR1 reads SGHTA; CDR2 reads FQGNSA. CDR3 in DNA: TGTGCCAGCAGCTTAGCCACAGGGCCGGGCACTGAAGCTTTCTTT. As protein: CASSLATGPGTEAFF. The full variable domain, in which reference TRBV7-2 and TRBJ1-1 provide the parts outside the CDR3, is GAGVSQSPSNKVTEKGKDVELRCDPISGHTALYWYRQSLGQGLEFLIYFQGNSAPDKSGLPSDRFSAERTGGSVSTLTIQRTQQEDSAVYLCASSLATGPGTEAFFGQGTRLTVV.

The V and J genes are TRBV4-2 and TRBJ2-7; D remains ambiguous. The CDR3 length is 14 residues. Per the germline V gene, CDR1 is LGHNA and CDR2 is YNFKEQ. The V end lost 2 bases, the J end lost 2 bases, and 10 bases lay between the germline ends. Written as DNA, the CDR3 is TGTGCCAGCAGCCAAATTCCAGATACCTACGAGCAGTACTTC. Translating gives CASSQIPDTYEQYF.